The 19 T cell receptor beta chains presented below share a single source sample, sequenced in a study of OX40 agonist ivuxolimab in advanced cancers. TCRdb's copy holds only in-frame clones and misses some; the assay was immunoSEQ multiplex PCR. The sample holds approximately 100,000 clones, about four fifths seen once. The input for sequencing was CD4+ or CD8+ T cells sorted from blood, taken in a trial of the OX40 agonist ivuxolimab. The receptors originated from an adult with an advanced solid tumor such as melanoma, head and neck, liver or kidney cancer.

The chain uses TRBV5-8 and TRBJ2-7, with D uncertain. Trimming cost V 4 bases and J 3 bases, with 17 bases left between them. CDR1 and CDR2 (germline): SGHTS, YDEGEE. This CDR3 region has 15 residues. CDR3 nucleotides: TGTGCCAGCAGCCCCCATAGGTGGCCCCGCTACGAGCAGTACTTC. It is translated as CASSPHRWPRYEQYF.

The V gene is TRBV6-5, the J gene TRBJ2-1; 10 bases align to TRBD2. The CDR3 extends over 15 amino acids. Germline V gene sequence: CDR1 MNHEY, CDR2 SVGAGI. V was pared by 0 bases and J by 7 bases, with 3 bases of the junction left unmatched. Here the CDR3 reads CASSYSSGGANEQFF. CDR3 DNA: TGTGCCAGCAGTTACTCGAGCGGGGGGGCGAATGAGCAGTTCTTC.

This chain connects TRBV7-3 to TRBJ1-2; D is possibly TRBD1 (5 bases). The germline V gene encodes CDR1 SGHTA and CDR2 FQGTGA. With 2 bases removed from V and 4 bases from J, the gap between germline ends came to 14 bases. CDR3 length equals 15 residues. CDR3: CASSLQSGGGYGYTF. CDR3 DNA: TGTGCCAGCAGCTTACAGTCAGGCGGGGGCTATGGCTACACCTTC.

The sample holds a few counts of this clone. The chain couples TRBV2 to TRBJ2-1; TRBD2 matches 9 bases. This CDR3 is built from 15 residues. The V and J ends lost 5 bases and 8 bases, in that order; junction bases with no gene match: 10. Germline V gene lookup returns CDR1 SNHLY and CDR2 FYNNEI. The CDR3 coding sequence is TGTGCCAGCAGTCCCAGACTAGCGGCCGGGGATGAGCAGTTCTTC. Residues: CASSPRLAAGDEQFF.

The chain uses TRBV27 and TRBJ2-1, with 12 bases fitting TRBD2. Per the germline V gene, CDR1 is MNHEY and CDR2 is SMNVEV (reference sequence). CDR3 length equals 17 residues. Trimming took 5 bases from V and 4 from J; bases not matched to a gene: 9. CDR3: CASSPNGLAGTYNEQFF. In DNA form, the CDR3 reads TGTGCCAGCAGTCCAAATGGACTAGCGGGAACTTACAATGAGCAGTTCTTC.

The chain recombines TRBV5-1 with TRBJ1-1, with TRBD1 identical over 7 bases. The germline V gene has CDR1 SGHRS and CDR2 YFSETQ. The CDR3 has 16 amino acids. With 4 bases clipped from V and 0 bases from J, the junction kept 9 bases outside the gene matches. CDR3 in DNA: TGCGCCAGCAGCCTTGGACAGGAGTTTATGAACACTGAAGCTTTCTTT. Amino acids: CASSLGQEFMNTEAFF. The whole variable domain, remainder taken from reference TRBV5-1 and TRBJ1-1, is KAGVTQTPRYLIKTRGQQVTLSCSPISGHRSVSWYQQTPGQGLQFLFEYFSETQRNKGNFPGRFSGRQFSNSRSEMNVSTLELGDSALYLCASSLGQEFMNTEAFFGQGTRLTVV.

The V and J genes are TRBV7-9 and TRBJ2-1, with 9 positions matching TRBD1. Germline CDR1 is SEHNR and CDR2 is FQNEAQ (reference sequence). This CDR3 is 15 amino acids long. V dropped 0 bases and J dropped 7; count of bases not matched to a gene: 4. The CDR3 DNA follows: TGTGCCAGCAGCTTAGCACAGGGGGCAAATAATGAGCAGTTCTTC. It specifies CASSLAQGANNEQFF.

Worth noting for this clone: Mismatch with germline at one junction end may stem from a read error. The chain is built from TRBV5-1 and TRBJ2-7; D gene uncertain. There are 16 residues in the CDR3. Per the germline V gene, CDR1 is SGHRS and CDR2 is YFSETQ. The CDR3 DNA reads TGCGCCAGCAGCGTCGACTTATTTCAAAGCTCCTACGAGCGGTACTTC. This codes for CASSVDLFQSSYERYF.

This clone appeared a single time. This chain joins TRBV10-1 and TRBJ2-7; TRBD2 aligns across 14 bases. Germline trimming cut 4 bases from V and 6 bases from J; bases unmatched to any gene: 8. Looked up from germline, CDR1 is WNHNN and CDR2 is SYGVQD (reference sequence). The CDR3 totals 16 residues. This CDR3 reads CASSGGTSGSRGEQYF. CDR3 DNA sequence: TGCGCCAGCAGTGGGGGGACTAGCGGGAGCCGTGGCGAGCAGTACTTC.

The V and J genes are TRBV18 and TRBJ1-5; the D gene is possibly TRBD1 (6 bases). The V end lost 6 bases, the J end lost 6 bases, and 18 bases lay between the germline ends. From germline, CDR1 is KGHSH and CDR2 LQKENI. This CDR3 spans 15 amino acids. For the CDR3, the DNA is TGTGCCAGCTCGCACTCCGCCACAGGGATTCAGCCCCAGCATTTT. Its protein is CASSHSATGIQPQHF.

This clone was observed a single time. The J gene is TRBJ1-5, the V gene TRBV6-6, with unresolved D. CDR1 MNHNY and CDR2 SVGAGI come from the germline V gene (reference sequence). The CDR3 sequence is 13 residues long. Between the trimmed V and J ends, which lost 6 bases and 2 bases, there was a span of 8 bases. This CDR3 is CASRMRGNQPQHF. CDR3 nucleotides: TGTGCCAGCAGGATGAGGGGCAATCAGCCCCAGCATTTT.

In this sample, this clone turned up a few times. V and J are TRBV12-5 and TRBJ2-3, with TRBD2 matching over 8 bases. Germline trimming cut 6 bases from V and 4 bases from J; bases unmatched to any gene: 9. The CDR3 covers 15 residues. From germline, CDR1 is LGHNT and CDR2 FRNRAP. CDR3 residues: CASGLNSGMADTQYF. The CDR3 DNA follows: TGTGCTAGTGGCCTCAATAGCGGGATGGCAGATACGCAGTATTTT. Looking up the rest from reference TRBV12-5 and TRBJ2-3 gives the full variable domain: DARVTQTPRHKVTEMGQEVTMRCQPILGHNTVFWYRQTMMQGLELLAYFRNRAPLDDSGMPKDRFSAEMPDATLATLKIQPSEPRDSAVYFCASGLNSGMADTQYFGPGTRLTVL.

The chain is built from TRBV7-2 and TRBJ2-1; tentative D call: TRBD1 (7 bases). The CDR3 extends over 16 amino acids. Germline loops: CDR1 SGHTA, CDR2 FQGNSA. V was shortened by 0 bases and J by 7 bases, with 16 bases between the two germline ends. The CDR3: CASSLALSRGANEQFF. Here the CDR3 DNA reads TGTGCCAGCAGCTTAGCGCTAAGCAGGGGGGCAAATGAGCAGTTCTTC.

The chain employs TRBV9 and TRBJ1-5; 7 nucleotides agree with TRBD1. The ends lost 5 bases at V and 2 bases at J; junction bases unmatched: 4. CDR1 and CDR2 from the germline V gene are SGDLS and YYNGEE. The CDR3 contains 14 residues. CDR3 loop: CASSLTGGNQPQHF. CDR3 bases: TGTGCCAGCAGTCTAACAGGGGGCAATCAGCCCCAGCATTTT.

The CDR3 sequence: CAISATSGRGNEQFF. The CDR3 DNA follows: TGTGCCATCAGTGCGACTAGCGGGAGGGGTAACGAGCAGTTCTTC. V is TRBV10-3 and J is TRBJ2-1; TRBD2 aligns across 14 bases. With V trimmed by 4 bases and J by 10 bases, 6 bases remained unmatched. This CDR3 region has 15 residues. Germline V CDR1 and CDR2: ENHRY, SYGVKD.

V is TRBV7-2 and J is TRBJ2-3; D is uncertain. This CDR3 comprises 16 residues. CDR1 is SGHTA and CDR2 is FQGNSA in the germline V gene. V was shortened by 3 bases and J by 0 bases, with 13 bases between the two germline ends. The CDR3 DNA is TGTGCCAGCAGCTTTTACTCGGGTGCTAGCACAGATACGCAGTATTTT. Translation: CASSFYSGASTDTQYF.

Only a few counts were recorded for this clone. The rearrangement joins TRBV4-3 to TRBJ1-4, with 9 bases fitting TRBD1. The germline V gene has CDR1 LGHNA and CDR2 YSLEER. V lost 1 base, J lost 4 bases, and 4 bases stayed unmatched. This CDR3 comprises 16 residues. The CDR3 sequence is CASSQGQGVNNEKLFF. The DNA for the CDR3 is TGCGCCAGCAGCCAAGGACAGGGGGTTAATAATGAAAAACTGTTTTTT.

The rearrangement joins TRBV7-9 to TRBJ2-1; D is perhaps TRBD2 (6 bases). Per the germline V gene, CDR1 is SEHNR and CDR2 is FQNEAQ (reference sequence). The V end lost 4 bases, the J end lost 0 bases, and 10 bases lay between the germline ends. The CDR3 runs to 15 residues. The CDR3 loop reads CASSWDSPSYNEQFF. The CDR3 coding sequence is TGTGCCAGCAGCTGGGACTCTCCCTCCTACAATGAGCAGTTCTTC.

The chain employs TRBV7-2 and TRBJ2-7, with D unresolved. Between the trimmed V and J ends, which lost 2 bases and 7 bases, there was a span of 6 bases. This CDR3 contains 11 residues. The V gene's germline CDR1 is SGHTA and CDR2 FQGNSA. The CDR3 DNA reads TGTGCCAGCAGCTTACAGAGGGAGCAGTACTTC. This translates into CASSLQREQYF. Looking up the rest from reference TRBV7-2 and TRBJ2-7 gives the full variable domain: GAGVSQSPSNKVTEKGKDVELRCDPISGHTALYWYRQSLGQGLEFLIYFQGNSAPDKSGLPSDRFSAERTGGSVSTLTIQRTQQEDSAVYLCASSLQREQYFGPGTRLTVT.